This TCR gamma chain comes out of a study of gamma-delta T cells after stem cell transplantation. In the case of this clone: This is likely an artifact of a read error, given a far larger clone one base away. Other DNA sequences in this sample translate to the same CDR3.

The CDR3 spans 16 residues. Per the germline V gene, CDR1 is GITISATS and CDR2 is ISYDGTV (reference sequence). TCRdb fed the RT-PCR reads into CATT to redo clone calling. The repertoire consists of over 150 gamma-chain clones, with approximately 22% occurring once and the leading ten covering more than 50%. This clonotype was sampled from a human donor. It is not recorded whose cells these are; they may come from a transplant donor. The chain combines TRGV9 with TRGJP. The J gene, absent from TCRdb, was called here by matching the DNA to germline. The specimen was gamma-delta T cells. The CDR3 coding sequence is TGTGCCTTGTGGGAGGAACAAGAGTTGGGTAAAAAAATCAAGGTATTT. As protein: CALWEEQELGKKIKVF.